This TCR beta chain was profiled in a study of PD-1 blockade in classical Hodgkin lymphoma. Regarding the study as a whole: After ASCT, patients who started nivolumab under 1 year later were excluded. Newly diagnosed patients were reported to exhibit reduced baseline TCR diversity relative to healthy donors. Complete responders showed a baseline diversity that resembled the diversity of newly diagnosed patients.

Every patient relapsed after autologous stem cell transplantation, and brentuximab vedotin exposure varied. Patients' outcomes at their best amounted to complete response, partial response or progressive disease. Profiled with immunoSEQ multiplex PCR; TCRdb holds only in-frame clones, not every one. The sample lists around 35,000 clones, approximately 86% seen once, with about 7.8% in the top ten. As regards this clone: Its target is not known.

This CDR3 has 14 amino acids. The sequence was collected from a human donor with classical Hodgkin lymphoma. The chain is built from TRBV21-1 and TRBJ2-3. TRBV21-1 is assigned pseudogene status. Here the sequenced sample was peripheral blood mononuclear cells (PBMCs), taken before the second cycle of nivolumab. The DNA of the CDR3 is TGTGCCAGCAGCAAAGCTTGGGGCACAGATACGCAGTATTTT. This encodes CASSKAWGTDTQYF.